These 16 T cell receptor beta chains share one sample of origin, sequenced in a study of shared clonotypes between healthy human individuals. The assay was immunoSEQ multiplex PCR, and TCRdb's table has in-frame clones only and misses some. The sample includes 2 million to 2.5 million clones, roughly 90% of them seen just once. The sequenced material came from naive CD4+ T cells from PBMCs. Subset defined: CD45RA+ positively selected. These receptors were obtained from a man aged 18 to 35 in good health. Some clones in this sample may be carry-over from other donors' samples.

CDR3 coding DNA: TGTGCCAGCAGCGTAGGGTCAGGGACAGCGGGAAACACCATATATTTT. Encoded protein: CASSVGSGTAGNTIYF. The rearrangement links TRBV9 to TRBJ1-3, with TRBD1 matching 7 bases. The CDR3 length is 16 residues. Germline CDR1 SGDLS, CDR2 YYNGEE. With V trimmed by 0 bases and J by 4 bases, 7 bases remained unmatched.

The chain employs TRBV27 and TRBJ2-3; tentative D call: TRBD1 (6 bases). Germline V gene sequence: CDR1 MNHEY, CDR2 SMNVEV (reference sequence). CDR3 length: 14 amino acids. The V gene lost 2 bases and the J gene lost 2 bases, with 8 bases spanning the gap. As DNA, the CDR3 is TGTGCCAGCAGTTTAGGGACAAACACAGATACGCAGTATTTT. It yields the protein CASSLGTNTDTQYF.

Note on this clone: Other DNA sequences in the same sample also yield this CDR3. The chain has TRBV5-1 and TRBJ2-6; D is unclear. The germline V and J ends were trimmed by 0 bases and 0 bases, with 7 bases remaining between them. This CDR3 has 16 amino acids. Germline V gene lookup returns CDR1 SGHRS and CDR2 YFSETQ. The chain's CDR3 is CASSLGRSSGANVLTF. The CDR3, as DNA: TGCGCCAGCAGCTTGGGGAGAAGCTCTGGGGCCAACGTCCTGACTTTC.

This chain uses TRBV28 with TRBJ2-5, with D tentatively TRBD2 (5 bases). This CDR3 has 12 residues. The germline V gene encodes CDR1 MDHEN and CDR2 SYDVKM. V lost 6 bases, J lost 7 bases, and 12 bases lay in between. The CDR3 sequence is CASRDPGGTQYF. The CDR3 region has the DNA TGTGCCAGCAGGGACCCCGGAGGGACCCAGTACTTC.

The chain recombines TRBV5-6 with TRBJ1-5; 7 bases are shared with TRBD1. Per germline, CDR1 SGHDT and CDR2 YYEEEE. The CDR3 runs to 13 residues. Germline trimming cut 4 bases from V and 10 bases from J; bases unmatched to any gene: 8. The CDR3 loop is CASSLIGDSPQHF. The CDR3 coding sequence is TGTGCCAGCAGCCTAATCGGGGACAGCCCCCAGCATTTT.

This chain joins TRBV4-1 and TRBJ2-2; the D is unclear. In germline, CDR1 is MGHRA, CDR2 YSYEKL. V lost 0 bases and J 7 bases, leaving 3 bases between the germline ends. This CDR3 spans 12 amino acids. CDR3 sequence reads: CASSQEGGELFF. The CDR3, as DNA: TGCGCCAGCAGCCAAGAGGGCGGGGAGCTGTTTTTT.

The rearrangement joins TRBV28 to TRBJ2-5; D is ambiguous. CDR1 is MDHEN, CDR2 SYDVKM, per germline. The CDR3 is 12 residues long. With 7 bases removed from V and 7 bases from J, the gap between germline ends came to 13 bases. Here the CDR3 DNA reads TGTGCCAGCATGCCTAGTGGCGTGACCCAGTACTTC. This encodes CASMPSGVTQYF.

The CDR3 DNA sequence: TGTGCCAGCAGCTTACGACTAGCGGGAGGGAGTGTTATGGACACCCAGTACTTC. Amino acids: CASSLRLAGGSVMDTQYF. The gene calls are TRBV7-2 and TRBJ2-5; TRBD2 agrees at 14 bases. The trim removed 2 bases at V and 8 bases at J, leaving 13 bases unmatched. The germline V gene encodes CDR1 SGHTA and CDR2 FQGNSA. The CDR3 covers 18 residues.

This chain joins TRBV10-3 and TRBJ1-2; D is undetermined. The V and J ends lost 5 bases and 3 bases respectively, with 13 bases between them. The CDR3 has 14 amino acids. Germline assignment: CDR1 ENHRY and CDR2 SYGVKD. The CDR3 region is CAISPLGQDYGYTF. The CDR3 nucleotides read TGTGCCATCAGTCCCCTTGGCCAGGACTATGGCTACACCTTC.

CDR3 sequence reads: CASRTGTYTGELFF. The CDR3 bases are TGTGCCAGCAGGACCGGGACTTACACCGGGGAGCTGTTTTTT. The V and J genes are TRBV9 and TRBJ2-2, with TRBD2 as a possible D gene (6 bases). CDR1 is SGDLS, CDR2 YYNGEE, per germline. The CDR3 length is 14 residues. V shed 5 bases and J shed 3 bases, with 11 bases lying between them.

Worth noting for this clone: The sample holds other DNA sequences that translate to the same CDR3. The chain recombines TRBV5-1 with TRBJ1-1; D ambiguous. The CDR3 runs 13 residues. Between the trimmed V and J ends, which lost 2 bases and 1 base, there was a span of 6 bases. Germline V gene sequence: CDR1 SGHRS, CDR2 YFSETQ. The CDR3, as DNA: TGCGCCAGCAGCTTCATACGGAACACTGAAGCTTTCTTT. The encoded protein is CASSFIRNTEAFF. Combining the CDR3 with reference TRBV5-1 and TRBJ1-1 gives the whole variable domain KAGVTQTPRYLIKTRGQQVTLSCSPISGHRSVSWYQQTPGQGLQFLFEYFSETQRNKGNFPGRFSGRQFSNSRSEMNVSTLELGDSALYLCASSFIRNTEAFFGQGTRLTVV.

The rearrangement links TRBV2 to TRBJ2-5; no definite D call. The CDR3 contains 12 residues. V lost 5 bases to trimming and J lost 7 bases, with 11 bases between them. Looked up from germline, CDR1 is SNHLY and CDR2 is FYNNEI. Here the CDR3 reads CASSIASVTQYF. The DNA of the CDR3 is TGTGCCAGCAGTATAGCCTCGGTGACCCAGTACTTC.

Turning to this clone: The sample contains more than one DNA sequence encoding this CDR3. The chain combines TRBV5-1 with TRBJ2-2; weak D call: TRBD1 (6 bases). CDR3 size: 15 residues. CDR1 and CDR2 from the germline V gene are SGHRS and YFSETQ. Deletions cut 4 bases from V and 5 bases from J, with 15 bases between. The CDR3 DNA sequence: TGCGCCAGCAGCCTAACAGGGTTGGGGACCGGGGAGCTGTTTTTT. It encodes CASSLTGLGTGELFF.

This chain uses TRBV2 with TRBJ2-1, with a weak D call TRBD2 (5 bases). From germline, CDR1 is SNHLY and CDR2 FYNNEI. V lost 10 bases, J lost 1 base, and 14 bases lay in between. The CDR3 runs 14 residues. The CDR3 DNA reads as TGTGCCATCCTGGACTCGGGTTCCTACAATGAGCAGTTCTTC. Protein sequence: CAILDSGSYNEQFF. Full variable domain (missing parts from reference TRBV2 and TRBJ2-1): EPEVTQTPSHQVTQMGQEVILRCVPISNHLYFYWYRQILGQKVEFLVSFYNNEISEKSEIFDDQFSVERPDGSNFTLKIRSTKLEDSAMYFCAILDSGSYNEQFFGPGTRLTVL.

The chain uses TRBV6-5 and TRBJ1-2; a possible D gene is TRBD1 (5 bases). The V end lost 4 bases, the J end lost 4 bases, and 19 bases lay between the germline ends. This CDR3 has 16 amino acids. Germline CDR1 MNHEY, CDR2 SVGAGI. This chain's CDR3 is CASSSAPGGGFYGYTF. DNA for the CDR3: TGTGCCAGCAGTTCTGCACCTGGGGGTGGATTCTATGGCTACACCTTC.

This rearrangement joins TRBV5-4 to TRBJ2-7; no reliable D call. V was pared by 4 bases and J by 9 bases, with 11 bases between. CDR3 size: 11 residues. The germline CDR1 and CDR2 sequences are SGHNT and YYREEE (reference sequence). CDR3 DNA: TGTGCCAGCAGCCCTACCAGAGGGCAGTACTTC. This translates into CASSPTRGQYF. Filled out from reference TRBV5-4 and TRBJ2-7, the complete variable domain reads ETGVTQSPTHLIKTRGQQVTLRCSSQSGHNTVSWYQQALGQGPQFIFQYYREEENGRGNFPPRFSGLQFPNYSSELNVNALELDDSALYLCASSPTRGQYFGPGTRLTVT.